This T cell receptor beta chain was found in a study of blood T cell repertoires in COVID-19. Study background: The study drew acute and convalescent COVID-19 samples from the United States, Italy and Spain.

Sequencing used immunoSEQ multiplex PCR; TCRdb keeps in-frame clones, though not all of them. The table records some 350,000 clones, over 75% of them present only once. The recovered donors of Cohort 3 showed two negative PCRs, clearance, or symptom resolution. This CDR3 spans 15 amino acids. CDR1 SGHAT and CDR2 FQNNGV come from the germline V gene. V shed 2 bases and J shed 4 bases, with 13 bases lying between them. The sample consisted of PBMCs or T cells enriched from blood (not recorded which). This sequence originates from a man in his thirties or forties who had recovered from COVID-19. This chain connects TRBV11-2 to TRBJ2-3; a weak D match, TRBD1 (7 bases). CDR3 in DNA: TGTGCCAGCAGCTTAAGGAGGGGGCTGGCAGATACGCAGTATTTT. Protein product: CASSLRRGLADTQYF. The variable domain in full, with the rest retrieved from reference TRBV11-2 and TRBJ2-3, is EAGVAQSPRYKIIEKRQSVAFWCNPISGHATLYWYQQILGQGPKLLIQFQNNGVVDDSQLPKDRFSAERLKGVDSTLKIQPAKLEDSAVYLCASSLRRGLADTQYFGPGTRLTVL.